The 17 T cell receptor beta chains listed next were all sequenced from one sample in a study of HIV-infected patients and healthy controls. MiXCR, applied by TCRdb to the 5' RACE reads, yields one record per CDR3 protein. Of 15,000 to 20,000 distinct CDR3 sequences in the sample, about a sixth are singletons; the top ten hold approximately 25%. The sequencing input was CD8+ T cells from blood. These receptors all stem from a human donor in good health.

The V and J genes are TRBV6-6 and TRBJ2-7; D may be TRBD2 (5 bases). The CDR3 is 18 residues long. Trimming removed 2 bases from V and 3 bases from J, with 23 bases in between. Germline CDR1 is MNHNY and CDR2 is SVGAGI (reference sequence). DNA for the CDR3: TGTGCCAGCAGTTACGCAGGCCAGAGGGAAGTTTGGAGCTACGAGCAGTACTTC. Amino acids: CASSYAGQREVWSYEQYF.

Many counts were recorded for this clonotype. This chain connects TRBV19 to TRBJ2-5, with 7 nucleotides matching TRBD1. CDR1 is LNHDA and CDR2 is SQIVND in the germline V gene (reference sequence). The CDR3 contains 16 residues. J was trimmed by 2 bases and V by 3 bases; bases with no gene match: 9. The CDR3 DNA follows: TGTGCCAGTAGTATGGGATCGAGGGACAGACAAGAGACCCAGTACTTC. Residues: CASSMGSRDRQETQYF.

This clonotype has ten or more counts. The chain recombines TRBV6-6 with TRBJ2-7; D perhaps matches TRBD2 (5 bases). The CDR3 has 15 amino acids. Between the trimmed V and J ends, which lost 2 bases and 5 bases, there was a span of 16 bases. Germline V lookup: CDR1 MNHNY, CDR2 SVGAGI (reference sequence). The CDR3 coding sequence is TGTGCCAGCAGTTACCCGGGCGCCGGGGAGAACGAGCAGTACTTC. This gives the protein CASSYPGAGENEQYF.

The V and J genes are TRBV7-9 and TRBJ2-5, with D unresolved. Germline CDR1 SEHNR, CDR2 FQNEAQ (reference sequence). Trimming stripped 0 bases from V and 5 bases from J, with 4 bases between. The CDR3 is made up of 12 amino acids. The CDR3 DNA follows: TGTGCCAGCAGCTTAGCCCCCGAGACCCAGTACTTC. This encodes CASSLAPETQYF.

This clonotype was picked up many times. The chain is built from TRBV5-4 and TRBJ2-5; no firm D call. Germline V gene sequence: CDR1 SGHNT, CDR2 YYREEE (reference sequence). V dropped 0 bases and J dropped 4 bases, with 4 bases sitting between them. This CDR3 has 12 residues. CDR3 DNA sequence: TGTGCCAGCAGCTTGGACGTAGAGACCCAGTACTTC. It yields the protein CASSLDVETQYF.

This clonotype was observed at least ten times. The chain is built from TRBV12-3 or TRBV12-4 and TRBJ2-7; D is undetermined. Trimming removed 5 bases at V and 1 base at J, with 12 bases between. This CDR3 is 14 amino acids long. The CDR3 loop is CASSPDGKSYEQYF. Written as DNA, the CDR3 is TGTGCCAGCAGTCCTGACGGCAAATCCTACGAGCAGTACTTC.

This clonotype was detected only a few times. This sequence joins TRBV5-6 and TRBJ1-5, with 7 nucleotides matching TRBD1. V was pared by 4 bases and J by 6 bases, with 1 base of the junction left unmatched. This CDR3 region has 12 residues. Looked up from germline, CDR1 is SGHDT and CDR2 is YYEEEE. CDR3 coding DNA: TGTGCCAGCAGCAACAGGGGTCAGCCCCAGCATTTT. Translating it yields CASSNRGQPQHF.

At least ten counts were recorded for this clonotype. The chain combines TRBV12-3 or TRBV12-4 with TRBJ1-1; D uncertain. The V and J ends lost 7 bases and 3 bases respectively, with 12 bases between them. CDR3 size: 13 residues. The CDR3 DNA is TGTGCCAGCAAGAGACCGCGGGACACTGAAGCTTTCTTT. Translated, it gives CASKRPRDTEAFF.

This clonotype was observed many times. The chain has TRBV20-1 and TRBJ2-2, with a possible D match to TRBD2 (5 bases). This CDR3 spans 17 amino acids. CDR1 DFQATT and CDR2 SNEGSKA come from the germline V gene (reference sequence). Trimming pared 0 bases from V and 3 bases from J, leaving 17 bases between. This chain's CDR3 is CSARDPLGLGDTGELFF. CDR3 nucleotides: TGCAGTGCTAGAGATCCTCTAGGCCTCGGGGACACCGGGGAGCTGTTTTTT.

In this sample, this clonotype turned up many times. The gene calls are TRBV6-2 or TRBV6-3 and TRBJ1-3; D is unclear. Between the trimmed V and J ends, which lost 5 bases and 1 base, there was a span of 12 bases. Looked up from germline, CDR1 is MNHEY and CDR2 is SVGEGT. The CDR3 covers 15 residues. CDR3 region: CASSASSESGNTIYF. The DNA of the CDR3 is TGTGCCAGCAGTGCGTCTTCGGAATCTGGAAACACCATATATTTT.

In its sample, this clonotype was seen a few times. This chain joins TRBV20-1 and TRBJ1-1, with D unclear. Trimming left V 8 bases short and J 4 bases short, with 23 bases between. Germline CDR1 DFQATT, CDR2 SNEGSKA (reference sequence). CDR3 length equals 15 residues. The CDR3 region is CSPMTLLIGGTEAFF. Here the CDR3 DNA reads TGCAGTCCAATGACTCTATTAATAGGCGGCACTGAAGCTTTCTTT.

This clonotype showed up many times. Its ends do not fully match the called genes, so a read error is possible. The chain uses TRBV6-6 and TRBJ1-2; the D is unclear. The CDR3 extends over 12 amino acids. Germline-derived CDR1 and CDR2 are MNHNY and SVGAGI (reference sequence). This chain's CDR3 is CASSYSQRPGFF. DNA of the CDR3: TGTGCCAGCAGTTACTCACAGCGCCCGGGCTTCTTC.

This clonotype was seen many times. The CDR3 loop is CASSMLTGVYNEQFF. In DNA, the CDR3 is TGTGCCAGTAGTATGCTGACAGGGGTCTACAATGAGCAGTTCTTC. V and J are TRBV19 and TRBJ2-1; 8 positions match TRBD1. The germline V gene encodes CDR1 LNHDA and CDR2 SQIVND (reference sequence). J lost 3 bases, V lost 3 bases, and 4 bases had no gene match. This CDR3 region has 15 residues.

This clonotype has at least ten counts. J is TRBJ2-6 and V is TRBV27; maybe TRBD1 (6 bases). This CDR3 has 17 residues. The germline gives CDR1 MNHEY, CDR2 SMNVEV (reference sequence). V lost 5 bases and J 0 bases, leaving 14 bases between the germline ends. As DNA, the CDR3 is TGTGCCAGCAGTCCCAACAGGGTCCGCTCTGGGGCCAACGTCCTGACTTTC. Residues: CASSPNRVRSGANVLTF.

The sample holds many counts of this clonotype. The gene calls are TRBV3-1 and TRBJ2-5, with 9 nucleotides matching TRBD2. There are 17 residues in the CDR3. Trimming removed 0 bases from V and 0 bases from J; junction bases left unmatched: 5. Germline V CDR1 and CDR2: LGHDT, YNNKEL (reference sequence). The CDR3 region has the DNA TGTGCCAGCAGCCAAGAGGGCCTAGCGGGGAACCAAGAGACCCAGTACTTC. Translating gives CASSQEGLAGNQETQYF.

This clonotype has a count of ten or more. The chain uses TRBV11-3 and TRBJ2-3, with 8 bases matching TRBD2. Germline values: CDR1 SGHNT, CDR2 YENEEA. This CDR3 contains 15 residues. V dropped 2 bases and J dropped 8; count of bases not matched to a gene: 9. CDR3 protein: CASSLLGGALATQYF. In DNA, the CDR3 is TGTGCCAGCAGCTTACTCGGGGGGGCACTTGCTACGCAGTATTTT.

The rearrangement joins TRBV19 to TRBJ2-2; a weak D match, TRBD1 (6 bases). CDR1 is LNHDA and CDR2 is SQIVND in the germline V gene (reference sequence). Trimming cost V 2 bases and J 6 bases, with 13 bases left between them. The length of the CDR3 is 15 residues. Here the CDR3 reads CASSISGQGPGELFF. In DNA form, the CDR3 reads TGTGCCAGTAGTATATCCGGTCAGGGGCCCGGGGAGCTGTTTTTT.